Presented here are 12 T cell receptor beta chains from one specimen sequenced in a study of beta chain features in type 1 diabetes. Every bit of the isolated RNA underwent reverse transcription, so sequencing read expressed TCRB transcripts. Sequencing was performed with immunoSEQ multiplex PCR; in TCRdb, only in-frame clones are kept and a portion is missing. Altogether under 150,000 clones are present, around 50% being singletons, with the ten largest covering 0.42%. Sequences were obtained from Tregs from blood. The receptors were sampled from a man younger than 35 in good health.

V gene TRBV6-5 combines with J gene TRBJ2-7; possible D gene TRBD2, 6 bases. Trimming removed 7 bases at V and 5 bases at J, with 15 bases between. This CDR3 has 13 residues. The germline CDR1 and CDR2 sequences are MNHEY and SVGAGI. CDR3 nucleotide sequence: TGTGCCAGCAAACGGGACTCGGCGAACGAGCAGTACTTC. Amino acids: CASKRDSANEQYF.

The chain recombines TRBV18 with TRBJ1-1; 10 bases map to TRBD1. The V segment lost 3 bases and the J segment 2 bases; nucleotides outside the gene matches: 3. Germline V lookup: CDR1 KGHSH, CDR2 LQKENI. This CDR3 has 15 residues. For the CDR3, the DNA is TGTGCCAGCTCACCGAGGACAGGGGGTAACACTGAAGCTTTCTTT. Translated: CASSPRTGGNTEAFF.

The V and J genes are TRBV7-9 and TRBJ2-1, with D possibly being TRBD2 (5 bases). The CDR3 loop spans 14 amino acids. Trimming pared 2 bases from V and 8 bases from J, leaving 13 bases between. CDR1 is SEHNR and CDR2 is FQNEAQ in the germline V gene (reference sequence). The CDR3 loop reads CASSLSGRWDEQFF. CDR3 coding DNA: TGTGCCAGCAGCTTAAGCGGTAGATGGGATGAGCAGTTCTTC.

This clone was detected only a few times. The chain couples TRBV15 to TRBJ2-5, with 8 bases lining up with TRBD1. With V trimmed by 2 bases and J by 5 bases, 10 bases remained unmatched. The CDR3 extends over 16 amino acids. Germline values: CDR1 LNHNV, CDR2 YYDKDF (reference sequence). CDR3 loop: CATSRSGGMAYETQYF. The CDR3 DNA sequence: TGTGCCACCAGCAGATCAGGGGGCATGGCGTACGAGACCCAGTACTTC.

The chain couples TRBV30 to TRBJ1-5; D is uncertain. Germline CDR1 is GTSNPN and CDR2 is SVGIG (reference sequence). The V end lost 2 bases, the J end lost 4 bases, and 9 bases lay between the germline ends. This CDR3 spans 13 amino acids. CDR3: CAWSWAENQPQHF. DNA for the CDR3: TGTGCCTGGAGTTGGGCAGAAAATCAGCCCCAGCATTTT.

The chain joins TRBV4-3 to TRBJ2-4; tentative D call: TRBD2 (6 bases). V was cut by 0 bases and J by 6 bases, with 15 bases left in between. The CDR3 totals 16 residues. Germline V gene lookup returns CDR1 LGHNA and CDR2 YSLEER. Here the CDR3 DNA reads TGCGCCAGCAGCCAAGAGGTCGGGAGATCCCTAAACATTCAGTACTTC. Its translation is CASSQEVGRSLNIQYF.

This clone was detected only once. The chain has TRBV28 and TRBJ2-1; TRBD2 aligns across 8 bases. Germline V gene lookup returns CDR1 MDHEN and CDR2 SYDVKM. V shed 9 bases and J 5 bases; nucleotides not matched to a gene: 9. The CDR3 consists of 14 residues. The CDR3 DNA reads as TGTGCCAGTCAGAGAGCGGGGGCCCACAATGAGCAGTTCTTC. Its protein product is CASQRAGAHNEQFF.

The genes are TRBV7-2 and TRBJ1-2; TRBD1 matches at 9 bases. Germline V gene data show CDR1 as SGHTA and CDR2 as FQGNSA. The ends lost 5 bases at V and 7 bases at J; junction bases unmatched: 8. This CDR3 region has 14 residues. CDR3 sequence reads: CASSTGQGTIGYTF. The CDR3 DNA sequence: TGTGCCAGCAGCACGGGACAGGGAACAATTGGCTACACCTTC.

There are a few counts of this clone. The chain links TRBV7-2 to TRBJ2-7; 8 bases are shared with TRBD1. The CDR3 consists of 15 residues. V gave up 5 bases and J gave up 2 bases; unmatched junction bases: 8. Germline V CDR1 and CDR2: SGHTA, FQGNSA. The CDR3, as DNA: TGTGCCAGCAGCCGCGGCGGGACAGGAACCTACGAGCAGTACTTC. It encodes CASSRGGTGTYEQYF.

V gene TRBV5-6 combines with J gene TRBJ2-3; TRBD2 agrees at 12 bases. The germline V gene has CDR1 SGHDT and CDR2 YYEEEE. The CDR3 runs to 14 residues. V trimming: 3 bases; J trimming: 6 bases; junction bases outside the gene matches: 2. CDR3 nucleotides: TGTGCCAGCAGCTGGACTAGCGGGGCGGATACGCAGTATTTT. This codes for CASSWTSGADTQYF.

The chain carries TRBV5-6 and TRBJ2-1; D call uncertain. Germline V gene lookup returns CDR1 SGHDT and CDR2 YYEEEE. V shed 0 bases and J shed 10 bases, with 11 bases lying between them. The CDR3 loop spans 13 amino acids. CDR3 region: CASSLGPDNEQFF. DNA of the CDR3: TGTGCCAGCAGCTTGGGGCCCGATAACGAGCAGTTCTTC. Supplemented by reference TRBV5-6 and TRBJ2-1, the full variable domain reads DAGVTQSPTHLIKTRGQQVTLRCSPKSGHDTVSWYQQALGQGPQFIFQYYEEEERQRGNFPDRFSGHQFPNYSSELNVNALLLGDSALYLCASSLGPDNEQFFGPGTRLTVL.

The V and J genes are TRBV5-1 and TRBJ2-7; 11 bases are shared with TRBD2. This CDR3 is built from 15 residues. Germline trimming cut 4 bases from V and 5 bases from J; bases unmatched to any gene: 8. Germline lookup yields CDR1 SGHRS and CDR2 YFSETQ. Here the CDR3 reads CASSAGSGRVHEQYF. The DNA for the CDR3 is TGCGCCAGCAGCGCGGGTAGCGGGAGGGTCCACGAGCAGTACTTC. Complete variable domain (other parts from reference TRBV5-1 and TRBJ2-7): KAGVTQTPRYLIKTRGQQVTLSCSPISGHRSVSWYQQTPGQGLQFLFEYFSETQRNKGNFPGRFSGRQFSNSRSEMNVSTLELGDSALYLCASSAGSGRVHEQYFGPGTRLTVT.